These 7 T cell receptor beta chains share one sample of origin, sequenced in a study of cytomegalovirus exposure and HLA in healthy donors (dated by TCRdb to the late 2010s). Libraries were made using the immunoSEQ multiplex PCR assay. A mixture of 60 forward primers for TCR Vbeta segments and 13 reverse primers for TCR Jbeta segments was used in the multiplex PCR. Not all clones reach the TCRdb copy of this immuneACCESS table, which keeps in-frame sequences only. Checked studies attribute under half of the gap to unresolved V genes and leave the rest unexplained. In this sample the table shows under 200,000 clones, about 85% of which occur a single time. The ten top clones hold about 2.5% of the sample. Input material: PBMCs. Receptors were obtained from a man aged 30 to 39 in good health and CMV-seropositive.

The chain combines TRBV5-1 with TRBJ1-2; the D gene is possibly TRBD1 (6 bases). Trimming cost V 4 bases and J 1 base, with 11 bases left between them. The CDR3 contains 14 residues. From germline, CDR1 is SGHRS and CDR2 YFSETQ. CDR3 loop: CASSTTGDNYGYTF. The CDR3 DNA sequence: TGCGCCAGCAGCACGACAGGTGATAACTATGGCTACACCTTC.

The gene calls are TRBV10-2 and TRBJ1-1; 7 nucleotides agree with TRBD1. The ends lost 6 bases at V and 5 bases at J; junction bases unmatched: 18. The CDR3 runs 17 residues. CDR1 and CDR2 from the germline V gene are WSHSY and SAAADI. CDR3 bases: TGCGCCAGCAGATCGGGAGGGAGACAGGGACCTTCGACTGAAGCTTTCTTT. It translates to CASRSGGRQGPSTEAFF.

The chain is built from TRBV5-1 and TRBJ2-5; a weak D match, TRBD1 (6 bases). V lost 0 bases, J lost 5 bases, and 11 bases lay in between. CDR1 SGHRS and CDR2 YFSETQ come from the germline V gene. The CDR3 extends over 14 amino acids. Written as DNA, the CDR3 is TGCGCCAGCAGCTTGGGTACAGGGAAGGAGACCCAGTACTTC. Amino acid sequence: CASSLGTGKETQYF. Drawing the rest from reference TRBV5-1 and TRBJ2-5, the complete variable domain is KAGVTQTPRYLIKTRGQQVTLSCSPISGHRSVSWYQQTPGQGLQFLFEYFSETQRNKGNFPGRFSGRQFSNSRSEMNVSTLELGDSALYLCASSLGTGKETQYFGPGTRLLVL.

J is TRBJ1-1 and V is TRBV4-3; tentatively, D is TRBD1 (6 bases). The CDR3 covers 16 residues. CDR1 and CDR2 (germline): LGHNA, YSLEER. V gave up 0 bases and J gave up 1 base, with 12 bases separating them. As DNA, the CDR3 is TGCGCCAGCAGCCAAGAAATAGGGGGTTGGAACACTGAAGCTTTCTTT. It yields the protein CASSQEIGGWNTEAFF.

V usage is TRBV5-4 and J usage is TRBJ1-2, with 8 bases lining up with TRBD1. Germline-derived CDR1 and CDR2 are SGHNT and YYREEE (reference sequence). The CDR3 loop spans 15 amino acids. The trim removed 0 bases at V and 4 bases at J, leaving 5 bases unmatched. CDR3 loop: CASSLGQGSTYGYTF. The CDR3 DNA reads as TGTGCCAGCAGCTTGGGACAGGGGAGTACCTATGGCTACACCTTC.

This clone has only a few counts. The chain has TRBV29-1 and TRBJ1-1; D is uncertain. CDR3 length: 11 amino acids. Trimming stripped 2 bases from V and 5 bases from J, with 6 bases between. Germline V gene data show CDR1 as SQVTM and CDR2 as ANQGSEA. This CDR3 reads CSVEWETEAFF. The CDR3 DNA sequence: TGCAGCGTTGAATGGGAGACTGAAGCTTTCTTT.

V is TRBV7-2 and J is TRBJ2-1; D not resolved. V lost 3 bases to trimming and J lost 9 bases, with 6 bases between them. This CDR3 has 11 amino acids. Germline values: CDR1 SGHTA, CDR2 FQGNSA. The CDR3 DNA follows: TGTGCCAGCAGCTTTTTAGCTGAGCAGTTCTTC. Encoded protein: CASSFLAEQFF.